Presented here are 14 T cell receptor beta chains from one specimen sequenced in a study of blood T cell repertoires in COVID-19. TCRdb's copy holds only in-frame clones and misses some; the assay was immunoSEQ multiplex PCR. In the table there are about 16,000 clones, about 91% of which are singletons. Sample: peripheral blood. The source of these receptors is a human donor in a cohort sampled during active COVID-19.

The chain joins TRBV6-5 to TRBJ1-2; 9 bases are shared with TRBD1. In germline, CDR1 is MNHEY, CDR2 SVGAGI. J was trimmed by 5 bases and V by 5 bases; bases with no gene match: 3. The CDR3 length is 13 residues. CDR3: CASSPGTGYGYTF. As DNA, the CDR3 is TGTGCCAGCAGTCCCGGGACAGGGTATGGCTACACCTTC.

This clone was found a few times. This chain links TRBV18 with TRBJ2-7; unclear D gene. Germline V CDR1 and CDR2: KGHSH, LQKENI. Trimming pared 0 bases from V and 2 bases from J, leaving 5 bases between. The CDR3 has 13 amino acids. The CDR3: CASSPPQTYEQYF. CDR3 DNA sequence: TGTGCCAGCTCACCACCCCAAACCTACGAGCAGTACTTC.

The gene calls are TRBV24-1 and TRBJ2-5, with D unclear. CDR3 length equals 15 residues. CDR1 and CDR2 (germline): KGHDR, SFDVKD. Trimming cost V 0 bases and J 1 base, with 8 bases left between them. The CDR3: CATSDLPSVQETQYF. CDR3 bases: TGTGCCACCAGTGATTTGCCGAGCGTCCAAGAGACCCAGTACTTC.

V is TRBV2 and J is TRBJ2-1; maybe TRBD2 (6 bases). Trimming removed 7 bases at V and 0 bases at J, with 13 bases between. Germline CDR1 and CDR2: SNHLY and FYNNEI. This CDR3 is built from 15 residues. In nucleotides, the CDR3 is TGTGCCAGCAAGGTAGCGGTAGGCTCCTACAATGAGCAGTTCTTC. It codes for CASKVAVGSYNEQFF.

This chain uses TRBV2 with TRBJ2-7, with D possibly TRBD1 on 6 matching bases. Trimming left V 4 bases short and J 4 bases short, with 11 bases between. Germline V CDR1 and CDR2: SNHLY, FYNNEI. This CDR3 is built from 13 residues. CDR3 bases: TGTGCCAGCAGTGCCAGGGGAGCGTACGAGCAGTACTTC. Amino acid sequence: CASSARGAYEQYF.

This rearrangement joins TRBV11-2 to TRBJ2-1, with 10 bases fitting TRBD2. The CDR3 contains 15 residues. V lost 6 bases and J lost 10; bases outside the gene matches: 12. Germline V gene data show CDR1 as SGHAT and CDR2 as FQNNGV. The chain's CDR3 is CASSNRGGSGREQFF. CDR3 coding DNA: TGTGCCAGCAGTAACCGAGGGGGTAGCGGGAGGGAGCAGTTCTTC.

This chain connects TRBV28 to TRBJ1-4; D remains unclear. From germline, CDR1 is MDHEN and CDR2 SYDVKM. There are 12 residues in the CDR3. The V gene lost 8 bases and the J gene lost 8 bases, with 12 bases spanning the gap. The CDR3 bases are TGTGCCAGCGGGAGGGATAAGGAAAAACTGTTTTTT. Translated, it gives CASGRDKEKLFF.

This sequence joins TRBV7-2 and TRBJ1-1, with a possible D match to TRBD1 (6 bases). V dropped 2 bases and J dropped 3 bases, with 7 bases sitting between them. The CDR3 is 13 residues long. Per the germline V gene, CDR1 is SGHTA and CDR2 is FQGNSA. The CDR3: CASSLQGHTEAFF. In DNA form, the CDR3 reads TGTGCCAGCAGCTTACAGGGGCACACTGAAGCTTTCTTT.

V is TRBV4-1 and J is TRBJ1-6; 7 bases are a match to TRBD1. The J segment lost 10 bases and the V segment lost 0 bases, leaving 6 bases of the junction unmatched. Germline CDR1 reads MGHRA; CDR2 reads YSYEKL. The CDR3 runs to 15 residues. The CDR3 region is CASSQDSQGHSPLHF. The DNA for the CDR3 is TGCGCCAGCAGCCAAGACTCACAGGGGCACTCACCCCTCCACTTT.

The chain is built from TRBV5-1 and TRBJ1-1; possibly TRBD1 for D (5 bases). CDR3 length equals 19 residues. V was trimmed by 0 bases and J by 4 bases, leaving 25 bases between them. The germline V gene encodes CDR1 SGHRS and CDR2 YFSETQ. The CDR3 is CASSLAGPGDVVPSTEAFF. The CDR3 DNA reads as TGCGCCAGCAGCTTGGCCGGGCCGGGGGACGTAGTCCCTAGCACTGAAGCTTTCTTT.

The chain couples TRBV18 to TRBJ1-3; unclear D gene. V was shortened by 5 bases and J by 0 bases, with 5 bases between the two germline ends. This CDR3 has 13 amino acids. The germline V gene has CDR1 KGHSH and CDR2 LQKENI. CDR3: CASSFSSGNTIYF. The CDR3 DNA is TGTGCCAGCTCATTCTCCTCTGGAAACACCATATATTTT.

The CDR3 region has the DNA TGTGCCCCGGGGAAGAACAATGAGCAGTTCTTC. Its translation is CAPGKNNEQFF. The J gene is TRBJ2-1, the V gene TRBV10-3, with TRBD2 as a possible D gene (5 bases). Trimming left V 11 bases short and J 5 bases short, with 10 bases between. The CDR3 runs to 11 residues. Germline CDR1 ENHRY, CDR2 SYGVKD.

This chain connects TRBV5-4 to TRBJ2-2; D may be TRBD1 (6 bases). CDR3 length: 17 amino acids. V lost 0 bases to trimming and J lost 2 bases, with 14 bases between them. In germline, CDR1 is SGHNT, CDR2 YYREEE (reference sequence). The CDR3 reads CASSLAPGDINTGELFF. CDR3 nucleotides: TGTGCCAGCAGCTTGGCCCCAGGGGACATCAACACCGGGGAGCTGTTTTTT.

The V gene is TRBV7-6, the J gene TRBJ2-1; 10 bases are shared with TRBD2. The CDR3 runs to 17 residues. Germline CDR1 and CDR2: SGHVS and FNYEAQ. V gave up 1 base and J gave up 5 bases; unmatched junction bases: 8. CDR3 sequence: CASSLVTSGMLNNEQFF. The CDR3, as DNA: TGTGCCAGCAGCTTAGTAACTAGCGGGATGTTGAACAATGAGCAGTTCTTC. The entire variable domain, with the rest obtained from reference TRBV7-6 and TRBJ2-1, is as follows: GAGVSQSPRYKVTKRGQDVALRCDPISGHVSLYWYRQALGQGPEFLTYFNYEAQQDKSGLPNDRFSAERPEGSISTLTIQRTEQRDSAMYRCASSLVTSGMLNNEQFFGPGTRLTVL.